Sequencing of this T cell receptor (beta chain) was carried out in a study of blood T cell repertoires in COVID-19. Study background: Sample material is recorded as cDNA or gDNA derived from T cells, B-cell-depleted T cells, or PBMCs.

Participants came from roughly 24 US areas, aged about 18 to 89 years. Libraries were prepared by immunoSEQ multiplex PCR; TCRdb keeps only in-frame clonotypes and omits some of them. The sample includes some 160,000 clones, around four fifths of them seen just once. Deletions cut 4 bases from V and 8 bases from J, with 15 bases between. The CDR3 spans 13 residues. Germline V gene lookup returns CDR1 SGDLS and CDR2 YYNGEE. The source is a woman between 40 and 55 years old who had recovered from COVID-19. The chain has TRBV9 and TRBJ1-2; perhaps TRBD1 as D (6 bases). The sample taken for sequencing was PBMCs or T cells enriched from blood (not recorded which). In nucleotides, the CDR3 is TGTGCCAGCAGCCCGTATACAGGGTTAGGCTACACCTTC. It codes for CASSPYTGLGYTF.